These 30 T cell receptor beta chains were sequenced from one sample in a study of PD-1 blockade in classical Hodgkin lymphoma. Time point defined: cycle 4 day 1 (C4D1), after 6 weeks of nivolumab. After autologous stem cell transplantation all patients relapsed, and prior brentuximab vedotin exposure differed between cohorts. TCRdb's table, derived via immunoSEQ multiplex PCR, lists solely in-frame clones and lacks some. Among more than 85,000 clones listed, around nine tenths were seen once. The sequences come from peripheral blood mononuclear cells (PBMCs), collected before the fourth cycle of nivolumab. These receptors were taken from a human donor with classical Hodgkin lymphoma.

The chain is built from TRBV4-2 and TRBJ2-3, with 10 bases matching TRBD2. Germline lookup yields CDR1 LGHNA and CDR2 YNFKEQ. This CDR3 spans 16 amino acids. The ends lost 2 bases at V and 1 base at J; junction bases unmatched: 3. The CDR3 protein is CASSQTGTSGTDTQYF. The CDR3 DNA sequence: TGTGCCAGCAGCCAAACCGGGACTAGCGGCACAGATACGCAGTATTTT.

This chain joins TRBV6-6 and TRBJ2-7; 7 positions match TRBD1. CDR3 length: 15 amino acids. Per the germline V gene, CDR1 is MNHNY and CDR2 is SVGAGI (reference sequence). V lost 7 bases and J lost 5; bases outside the gene matches: 14. CDR3 DNA: TGTGCCAGCACCACAGGGACAGTGGGTTACCACGAGCAGTACTTC. Translated: CASTTGTVGYHEQYF.

This chain uses TRBV6-4 with TRBJ2-1, with 9 bases aligning to TRBD2. The CDR3 runs to 17 residues. Germline CDR1 is MRHNA and CDR2 is SNTAGT. V gave up 0 bases and J gave up 6 bases; unmatched junction bases: 9. The CDR3 sequence: CASSDSLSSGMFNEQFF. For the CDR3, the DNA is TGTGCCAGCAGTGACTCGTTGTCTAGCGGGATGTTCAATGAGCAGTTCTTC.

CDR3 nucleotide sequence: TGTGCCACCAGCAGAGATACGGGTAATAGCAATCAGCCCCAGCATTTT. Its protein is CATSRDTGNSNQPQHF. This rearrangement joins TRBV15 to TRBJ1-5; unclear D gene. The CDR3 runs to 16 residues. Germline-derived CDR1 and CDR2 are LNHNV and YYDKDF (reference sequence). The V end was cut by 0 bases, the J end by 0 bases, with 9 bases between. The full variable domain, its missing parts supplied by reference TRBV15 and TRBJ1-5, is DAMVIQNPRYQVTQFGKPVTLSCSQTLNHNVMYWYQQKSSQAPKLLFHYYDKDFNNEADTPDNFQSRRPNTSFCFLDIRSPGLGDTAMYLCATSRDTGNSNQPQHFGDGTRLSIL.

The chain carries TRBV29-1 and TRBJ1-2; weak D call: TRBD1 (6 bases). The germline CDR1 and CDR2 sequences are SQVTM and ANQGSEA. The ends were cut back, 5 bases at V and 5 bases at J, with 15 bases in the middle. The CDR3 sequence is 13 residues long. The CDR3 DNA reads as TGCAGCGTTTCCGGACAGCGTGGGTATGGCTACACCTTC. Its protein is CSVSGQRGYGYTF. Complete variable domain (other parts from reference TRBV29-1 and TRBJ1-2): SAVISQKPSRDICQRGTSLTIQCQVDSQVTMMFWYRQQPGQSLTLIATANQGSEATYESGFVIDKFPISRPNLTFSTLTVSNMSPEDSSIYLCSVSGQRGYGYTFGSGTRLTVV.

CDR3 protein: CASSIEAHVDQPQHF. The CDR3 DNA is TGTGCCAGTAGTATAGAAGCCCACGTAGATCAGCCCCAGCATTTT. The chain recombines TRBV19 with TRBJ1-5; D not resolved. Germline V gives CDR1 LNHDA, CDR2 SQIVND (reference sequence). There are 15 residues in the CDR3. V shed 0 bases and J shed 5 bases, with 11 bases lying between them.

The rearrangement links TRBV5-6 to TRBJ1-2, with 8 bases fitting TRBD1. J gave up 3 bases and V 5 bases, and 3 bases lay outside the gene matches. Germline lookup yields CDR1 SGHDT and CDR2 YYEEEE. The CDR3 contains 13 residues. The CDR3 DNA is TGTGCCAGCAGTCTGGACAGGGACTATGGCTACACCTTC. Translation gives CASSLDRDYGYTF.

The chain combines TRBV12-5 with TRBJ2-5; the match to TRBD1 covers 10 bases. The CDR3 is 15 amino acids. V was pared by 1 base and J by 4 bases, with 3 bases of the junction left unmatched. CDR1 is LGHNT and CDR2 is FRNRAP in the germline V gene. The CDR3 region has the DNA TGTGCTAGTGGTTTGGGACAGGGGGCATTAGAGACCCAGTACTTC. It codes for CASGLGQGALETQYF.

The V and J genes are TRBV19 and TRBJ2-3; 8 bases are shared with TRBD1. The germline V gene encodes CDR1 LNHDA and CDR2 SQIVND (reference sequence). Trimming at V came to 3 bases and at J to 2 bases, leaving 4 bases not matched to a gene. This CDR3 is built from 15 residues. In DNA form, the CDR3 reads TGTGCCAGTAGTATGGACAGGGCCCTCACAGATACGCAGTATTTT. Its translation: CASSMDRALTDTQYF.

The chain combines TRBV2 with TRBJ2-3, with D tentatively TRBD2 (5 bases). V gave up 7 bases and J gave up 2 bases, with 13 bases separating them. Germline CDR1 is SNHLY and CDR2 is FYNNEI. The CDR3 length is 14 residues. The CDR3 DNA reads as TGTGCCAGCACGGGGAGTTCACACACAGATACGCAGTATTTT. Encoded protein: CASTGSSHTDTQYF.

Only a few counts were recorded for this clone. The chain employs TRBV30 and TRBJ1-1; 8 bases line up with TRBD1. This CDR3 region has 13 residues. V was pared by 8 bases and J by 2 bases, with 7 bases of the junction left unmatched. CDR1 is GTSNPN, CDR2 SVGIG, per germline (reference sequence). The DNA for the CDR3 is TGTGCCAGGAAGACAGGGGCCAACACTGAAGCTTTCTTT. This sequence encodes CARKTGANTEAFF.

The J gene is TRBJ1-1, the V gene TRBV6-4; TRBD1 matches at 7 bases. From germline, CDR1 is MRHNA and CDR2 SNTAGT. V dropped 5 bases and J dropped 4; count of bases not matched to a gene: 4. CDR3 length equals 13 residues. In DNA, the CDR3 is TGTGCCAGCAGTCCGACAGGGATCACTGAAGCTTTCTTT. Its translation is CASSPTGITEAFF.

This clone was seen only once. This chain connects TRBV6-5 to TRBJ1-5; 12 bases are shared with TRBD1. After removal of 6 bases from V and 6 bases from J, the junction contained 3 bases not matched to a gene. This CDR3 spans 14 amino acids. Germline lookup yields CDR1 MNHEY and CDR2 SVGAGI. The CDR3 coding sequence is TGTGCCAGCAGGGGACAGGGGGCGGGTCAGCCCCAGCATTTT. Translating gives CASRGQGAGQPQHF.

The chain joins TRBV6-5 to TRBJ1-1; 7 nucleotides agree with TRBD1. The V and J ends lost 7 bases and 4 bases, in that order; junction bases with no gene match: 12. Germline V gene data show CDR1 as MNHEY and CDR2 as SVGAGI. The CDR3 length is 15 residues. The CDR3 spells CASTPGGSRVTEAFF. In DNA form, the CDR3 reads TGTGCCAGCACTCCAGGGGGATCTCGGGTCACTGAAGCTTTCTTT.

V is TRBV6-6 and J is TRBJ2-2; 10 positions agree with TRBD2. CDR3 size: 15 residues. Looked up from germline, CDR1 is MNHNY and CDR2 is SVGAGI (reference sequence). The trim removed 7 bases at V and 7 bases at J, leaving 9 bases unmatched. CDR3 in amino acids: CASKEGLAGVGELFF. In DNA form, the CDR3 reads TGTGCCAGCAAGGAGGGGCTAGCGGGAGTCGGGGAGCTGTTTTTT.

The V and J genes are TRBV30 and TRBJ2-1; the D is unclear. The CDR3 is 11 amino acids. V lost 0 bases, J lost 5 bases, and 2 bases lay in between. CDR1 and CDR2 (germline): GTSNPN, SVGIG (reference sequence). DNA for the CDR3: TGTGCCTGGAGTGTAAACAATGAGCAGTTCTTC. This translates into CAWSVNNEQFF.

The chain joins TRBV7-6 to TRBJ2-7; 9 bases line up with TRBD2. J was trimmed by 4 bases and V by 0 bases; bases with no gene match: 1. The CDR3 runs 14 residues. From germline, CDR1 is SGHVS and CDR2 FNYEAQ. The CDR3 loop is CASSLASGGYEQYF. The DNA for the CDR3 is TGTGCCAGCAGCTTAGCGAGCGGGGGGTACGAGCAGTACTTC.

This clone appeared once. The chain combines TRBV6-1 with TRBJ2-7; 9 positions agree with TRBD2. Germline CDR1 is MNHNS and CDR2 is SASEGT. The CDR3 runs to 14 residues. Trimming at V came to 8 bases and at J to 4 bases, leaving 9 bases not matched to a gene. The DNA of the CDR3 is TGTGCCAGCCGAGGCGGCGGGAGGGCTTACGAGCAGTACTTC. This encodes CASRGGGRAYEQYF.

This sequence joins TRBV5-6 and TRBJ2-5; tentatively, D is TRBD1 (5 bases). V was trimmed by 0 bases and J by 5 bases, leaving 5 bases between them. The CDR3 length is 12 residues. Per the germline V gene, CDR1 is SGHDT and CDR2 is YYEEEE. The CDR3 protein is CASSLEGETQYF. In DNA, the CDR3 is TGTGCCAGCAGCTTGGAGGGGGAGACCCAGTACTTC.

The rearrangement links TRBV9 to TRBJ2-2, with TRBD1 as a possible D gene (6 bases). This CDR3 region has 15 residues. The germline CDR1 and CDR2 sequences are SGDLS and YYNGEE. V lost 3 bases, J lost 7 bases, and 16 bases lay in between. CDR3 bases: TGTGCCAGCAGCGCCCTTGGACAGAAGAACGGGGAGCTGTTTTTT. This encodes CASSALGQKNGELFF.

This rearrangement joins TRBV6-1 to TRBJ2-7, with no clear D. The germline V gene encodes CDR1 MNHNS and CDR2 SASEGT. CDR3 length: 13 residues. With 10 bases removed from V and 3 bases from J, the gap between germline ends came to 16 bases. This CDR3 reads CATNVLSNYEQYF. CDR3 sequence (DNA): TGTGCCACGAATGTGTTGAGCAACTACGAGCAGTACTTC.

The chain carries TRBV30 and TRBJ1-1, with 8 bases lining up with TRBD1. Germline V gives CDR1 GTSNPN, CDR2 SVGIG (reference sequence). V shed 5 bases and J 4 bases; nucleotides not matched to a gene: 6. This CDR3 is built from 13 residues. CDR3 DNA sequence: TGTGCCTGGGACAGGGGAGGGGGCACTGAAGCTTTCTTT. Its translation is CAWDRGGGTEAFF.

The chain is built from TRBV18 and TRBJ1-2, with D perhaps TRBD1 (5 bases). The germline CDR1 and CDR2 sequences are KGHSH and LQKENI. V lost 3 bases and J 6 bases, leaving 14 bases between the germline ends. The CDR3 has 14 residues. This chain's CDR3 is CASSPGTTANGYTF. In DNA, the CDR3 is TGTGCCAGCTCACCGGGGACCACAGCGAATGGCTACACCTTC.

The V call is TRBV15, the J call TRBJ1-4; D unresolved. V lost 8 bases and J lost 1, with 11 bases in between. The CDR3 length is 14 residues. Germline V lookup: CDR1 LNHNV, CDR2 YYDKDF (reference sequence). The CDR3, as DNA: TGTGCCACCGCGCTGGGGAGAACTAATGAAAAACTGTTTTTT. As protein: CATALGRTNEKLFF.

This clone was recorded once. The J gene is TRBJ1-5, the V gene TRBV30; 8 bases map to TRBD1. The CDR3 has 14 residues. The ends lost 3 bases at V and 6 bases at J; junction bases unmatched: 7. Germline assignment: CDR1 GTSNPN and CDR2 SVGIG (reference sequence). The CDR3 DNA reads TGTGCCTGGAGCCCGACAGGGGTGCGTCAGCCCCAGCATTTT. Translated, it gives CAWSPTGVRQPQHF.

The chain combines TRBV29-1 with TRBJ1-2, with D uncertain. Trimming stripped 2 bases from V and 2 bases from J, with 9 bases between. This CDR3 comprises 13 residues. Looked up from germline, CDR1 is SQVTM and CDR2 is ANQGSEA. In DNA form, the CDR3 reads TGCAGCGTTGAATTTGCCAGCAACTATGGCTACACCTTC. It specifies CSVEFASNYGYTF.

This chain uses TRBV6-5 with TRBJ1-1, with TRBD1 identical over 7 bases. The germline gives CDR1 MNHEY, CDR2 SVGAGI. The CDR3 runs to 14 residues. V shed 6 bases and J 1 base; nucleotides not matched to a gene: 5. The CDR3 region has the DNA TGTGCCAGCAGATATCAGGGGGGGAACACTGAAGCTTTCTTT. Translation gives CASRYQGGNTEAFF.

The chain couples TRBV5-5 to TRBJ2-7, with D possibly being TRBD2 (5 bases). The germline V gene has CDR1 SGHKS and CDR2 YYEKEE (reference sequence). The ends were cut back, 4 bases at V and 3 bases at J, with 11 bases in the middle. There are 13 residues in the CDR3. CDR3 in amino acids: CASSLLGSYEQYF. CDR3 nucleotide sequence: TGTGCCAGCAGCCTATTAGGGAGCTACGAGCAGTACTTC.

This clone was picked up a small number of times. The J gene is TRBJ2-1, the V gene TRBV13; 7 nucleotides align to TRBD2. The germline V gene encodes CDR1 PRHDT and CDR2 FYEKMQ (reference sequence). J gave up 7 bases and V 9 bases, and 9 bases lay outside the gene matches. The CDR3 covers 13 residues. The DNA for the CDR3 is TGTGCCAGGTGGGGGGGAGGCCTTAATGAGCAGTTCTTC. This encodes CARWGGGLNEQFF.

This clone showed up just once. The rearrangement links TRBV29-1 to TRBJ2-6; 8 bases align to TRBD1. Germline-derived CDR1 and CDR2 are SQVTM and ANQGSEA. This CDR3 is 14 amino acids long. The ends lost 4 bases at V and 4 bases at J; junction bases unmatched: 3. CDR3 bases: TGCAGCGTTGGGACAGGGCCCGGGGCCAACGTCCTGACTTTC. It specifies CSVGTGPGANVLTF.